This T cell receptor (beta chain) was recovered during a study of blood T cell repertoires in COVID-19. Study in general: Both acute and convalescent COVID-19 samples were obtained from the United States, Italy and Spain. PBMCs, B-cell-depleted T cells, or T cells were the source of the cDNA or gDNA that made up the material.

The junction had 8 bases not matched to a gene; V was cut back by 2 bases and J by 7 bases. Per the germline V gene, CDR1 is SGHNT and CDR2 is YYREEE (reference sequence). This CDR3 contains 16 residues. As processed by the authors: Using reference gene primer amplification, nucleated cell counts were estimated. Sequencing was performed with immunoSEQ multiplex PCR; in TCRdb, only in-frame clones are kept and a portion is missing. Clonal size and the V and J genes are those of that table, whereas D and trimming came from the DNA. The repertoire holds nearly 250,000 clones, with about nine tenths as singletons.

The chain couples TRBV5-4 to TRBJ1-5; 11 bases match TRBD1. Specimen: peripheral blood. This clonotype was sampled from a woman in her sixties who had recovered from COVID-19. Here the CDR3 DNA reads TGTGCCAGCAGCTTCGGTGGGACAGGGGGGGGACAGCCCCAGCATTTT. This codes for CASSFGGTGGGQPQHF.